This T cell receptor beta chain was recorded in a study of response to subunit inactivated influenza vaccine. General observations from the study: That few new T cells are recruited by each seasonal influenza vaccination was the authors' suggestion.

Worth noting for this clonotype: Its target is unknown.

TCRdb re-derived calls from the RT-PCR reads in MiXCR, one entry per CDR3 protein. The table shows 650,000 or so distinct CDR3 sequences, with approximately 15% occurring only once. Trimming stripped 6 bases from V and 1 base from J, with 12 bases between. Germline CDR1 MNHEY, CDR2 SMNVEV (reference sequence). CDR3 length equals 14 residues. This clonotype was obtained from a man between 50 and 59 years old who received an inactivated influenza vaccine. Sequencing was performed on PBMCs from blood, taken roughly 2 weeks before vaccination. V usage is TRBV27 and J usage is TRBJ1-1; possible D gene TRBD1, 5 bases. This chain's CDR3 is CASRTTTGNTEAFF. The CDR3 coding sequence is TGTGCCAGCAGGACAACTACAGGGAACACTGAAGCTTTCTTT.